Each of the 12 T cell receptor beta chains below was sequenced from the same sample in a study of T cells in Graves' hyperthyroidism and ophthalmopathy. Amplified TCR beta CDR3 regions derived from RNA transcripts. During a first-round RT-PCR of the TCR CDR3, the HTBI primer set was used. TCRdb passed the multiplex PCR reads through MiXCR, listing each CDR3 protein once. Of approximately 720,000 distinct CDR3 sequences in the sample, about 17% were seen once. Sequenced: blood. The source of these receptors is a woman aged 45-59 years with Graves' hyperthyroidism that later progressed to Graves' ophthalmopathy.

This clonotype was observed a handful of times. The chain joins TRBV28 to TRBJ1-2; possibly TRBD1 for D (5 bases). CDR3 length equals 14 residues. The V end was cut by 6 bases, the J end by 0 bases, with 11 bases between. Per the germline V gene, CDR1 is MDHEN and CDR2 is SYDVKM. Here the CDR3 DNA reads TGTGCCAGCAGGGATGGGGGGACTAACTATGGCTACACCTTC. It codes for CASRDGGTNYGYTF.

This clonotype was found many times. The chain is built from TRBV20-1 and TRBJ1-5; D perhaps matches TRBD1 (5 bases). The CDR3 covers 15 residues. In germline, CDR1 is DFQATT, CDR2 SNEGSKA (reference sequence). V dropped 2 bases and J dropped 1 base, with 12 bases sitting between them. The CDR3 loop is CSARPPGGSNQPQHF. CDR3 sequence (DNA): TGCAGTGCTAGACCGCCTGGGGGGAGCAATCAGCCCCAGCATTTT.

This clonotype has just a few counts. The genes are TRBV20-1 and TRBJ1-2; possible D gene TRBD1, 6 bases. Germline CDR1 reads DFQATT; CDR2 reads SNEGSKA (reference sequence). The CDR3 is 13 amino acids. V lost 6 bases to trimming and J lost 4 bases, with 15 bases between them. The CDR3 sequence is CSAGGQRFYGYTF. The CDR3 DNA reads TGCAGTGCCGGGGGACAAAGGTTCTATGGCTACACCTTC.

The chain couples TRBV12-3 or TRBV12-4 to TRBJ1-4, with TRBD1 matching 7 bases. The CDR3 has 17 residues. J was trimmed by 7 bases and V by 3 bases; bases with no gene match: 14. CDR3 nucleotides: TGTGCCAGCAGTTTTGGCCGAAGGGACAGCCGTTCTGAAAAACTGTTTTTT. The encoded protein is CASSFGRRDSRSEKLFF.

This clonotype was recorded only once. CDR3 in amino acids: CASSLQGSDVLYGYTF. The CDR3 DNA reads as TGTGCCAGTAGTTTACAGGGTTCCGACGTTCTTTATGGCTACACCTTC. The chain is built from TRBV19 and TRBJ1-2, with D tentatively TRBD1 (6 bases). The CDR3 consists of 16 residues. In germline, CDR1 is LNHDA, CDR2 SQIVND (reference sequence). Trimming took off 5 bases at V and 5 bases at J, with 21 bases between the two ends.

This clonotype was found many times. This chain joins TRBV7-6 and TRBJ2-2; 10 bases are shared with TRBD2. V trimming: 5 bases; J trimming: 5 bases; junction bases outside the gene matches: 5. Germline CDR1 and CDR2: SGHVS and FNYEAQ. The CDR3 is 15 residues long. The CDR3 region is CASSELAGLTGELFF. As DNA, the CDR3 is TGTGCCAGCAGCGAACTAGCGGGGTTGACCGGGGAGCTGTTTTTT.

The chain combines TRBV10-3 with TRBJ1-5; 9 nucleotides match TRBD1. After removal of 3 bases from V and 4 bases from J, the junction contained 7 bases not matched to a gene. The CDR3 is 16 amino acids. CDR1 is ENHRY and CDR2 is SYGVKD in the germline V gene. In nucleotides, the CDR3 is TGTGCCATCAGTGATTTGGACAGGGGAGCAAATCAGCCCCAGCATTTT. It specifies CAISDLDRGANQPQHF.

This clonotype was seen at least ten times. This chain joins TRBV2 and TRBJ2-1, with 13 bases matching TRBD2. Germline CDR1 SNHLY, CDR2 FYNNEI. With 6 bases clipped from V and 8 bases from J, the junction kept 7 bases outside the gene matches. This CDR3 region has 15 residues. The CDR3 nucleotides read TGTGCCAGCAGAACCCGGACTAGCGGGGGCCATGAGCAGTTCTTC. Translated: CASRTRTSGGHEQFF.

In this sample, this clonotype turned up a few times. The chain carries TRBV29-1 and TRBJ1-2; no clear D. CDR3 size: 13 residues. Trimming took 2 bases from V and 3 from J, leaving 10 bases between them. Germline V gene data show CDR1 as SQVTM and CDR2 as ANQGSEA. As DNA, the CDR3 is TGCAGCGTTGAATCTGGCGGCTACTATGGCTACACCTTC. This encodes CSVESGGYYGYTF. The full variable domain, in which reference TRBV29-1 and TRBJ1-2 provide the parts outside the CDR3, is SAVISQKPSRDICQRGTSLTIQCQVDSQVTMMFWYRQQPGQSLTLIATANQGSEATYESGFVIDKFPISRPNLTFSTLTVSNMSPEDSSIYLCSVESGGYYGYTFGSGTRLTVV.

In its sample, this clonotype was seen a few times. The J gene is TRBJ2-7, the V gene TRBV20-1; 10 bases match TRBD2. This CDR3 is 13 amino acids long. With V trimmed by 3 bases and J by 4 bases, 3 bases remained unmatched. Germline V gene lookup returns CDR1 DFQATT and CDR2 SNEGSKA (reference sequence). CDR3 sequence (DNA): TGCAGTGCTAGGGGACTAGCGTTGTACGAGCAGTACTTC. Protein product: CSARGLALYEQYF.

The chain uses TRBV30 and TRBJ1-1; the D is unclear. V dropped 0 bases and J dropped 6 bases, with 8 bases sitting between them. CDR1 GTSNPN and CDR2 SVGIG come from the germline V gene (reference sequence). CDR3 size: 12 residues. The CDR3 region is CAWSVGRAEAFF. In DNA, the CDR3 is TGTGCCTGGAGTGTGGGTCGGGCTGAAGCTTTCTTT.

Comment on this clonotype: The germline gene is not matched at one end of the junction; a read error may be the cause. CDR3 loop: CASSQDMRGGGDTQYF. CDR3 bases: TGCGCCAGCAGCCAAGATATGAGGGGGGGGGGAGATACGCAGTATTTT. V and J are TRBV5-4 and TRBJ2-3; D perhaps matches TRBD2 (7 bases). This CDR3 contains 16 residues. Germline CDR1 and CDR2: SGHNT and YYREEE (reference sequence). Combining the CDR3 with reference TRBV5-4 and TRBJ2-3 gives the whole variable domain ETGVTQSPTHLIKTRGQQVTLRCSSQSGHNTVSWYQQALGQGPQFIFQYYREEENGRGNFPPRFSGLQFPNYSSELNVNALELDDSALYLCASSQDMRGGGDTQYFGPGTRLTVL.